The rows below give T cell receptor beta chains drawn from one sample of a study of T cell responses to AZD1222 COVID-19 vaccine. The data were produced by immunoSEQ multiplex PCR, yet TCRdb's version contains in-frame clones alone and is incomplete. This table holds some 150,000 clones, 75% to 95% found once. Sequencing was performed on peripheral blood, taken on day 0 of MenACWY control vaccination. All receptors derive from an adult in good health. Both conserved end residues are part of each CDR3. A D gene is named only where the DNA matches it firmly. The size field is filled for only some rows; it gives once, few, many or a size class.

TGCGCCAGCAGCTTCAGCGGGCCTCCCACAGATACGCAGTATTTT CASSFSGPPTDTQYF - - TRBV5-1 15 TRBJ2-3
TGTGCCAGCAGTGAGGGGGCAGGCCTGGGGAATGAGCAGTTCTTC CASSEGAGLGNEQFF - - TRBV6-1 15 TRBJ2-1
TGTGCTAGTGCCCTGTCGGGGGGCACCGGGGAGCTGTTTTTT CASALSGGTGELFF TRBD2 - TRBV12-5 14 TRBJ2-2
TGTGCCAGCAGCTTTAGTCAAGAGACCCAGTACTTC CASSFSQETQYF - few TRBV7-9 12 TRBJ2-5
TGCGCCACCACTGACAACGGAAGACTCACAGATACGCAGTATTTT CATTDNGRLTDTQYF - once TRBV10-2 15 TRBJ2-3
TGCGCCAGCAGCCAAGATGGCAGGGGACCCGATATTTTCTCTGGGGCCAACGTCCTGACTTTC CASSQDGRGPDIFSGANVLTF - - TRBV4-1 21 TRBJ2-6
TGCGCCAGCAGCTTCGACAGGGGAGGCTACACCTTC CASSFDRGGYTF TRBD1 - TRBV5-1 12 TRBJ1-2
TGTGCCAGCAGCCAAGATCTGGGGGTATGGTCCTACGAGCAGTACTTC CASSQDLGVWSYEQYF - - TRBV3-1/TRBV3-2 16 TRBJ2-7
TGTGCCAGCAGGACAAATCGACTAGCGGGAGGCCACTACAATGAGCAGTTCTTC CASRTNRLAGGHYNEQFF TRBD2 - TRBV28 18 TRBJ2-1
TGTGCCACCAGTGATTCAAGAACAGGGAGGCCCCAGCATTTT CATSDSRTGRPQHF - - TRBV24-1 14 TRBJ1-5
TGTGCCAGCAGCCAAGGAACCAGCGGACTCACAGATACGCAGTATTTT CASSQGTSGLTDTQYF - - TRBV4-2 16 TRBJ2-3
TGTGCCAGCAGTCGAACGGACAGGGGCATTGAAAAACTGTTTTTT CASSRTDRGIEKLFF TRBD1 - TRBV2 15 TRBJ1-4
TGTGCCAGCAGCTTAGTTAGGAACTATGGCTACACCTTC CASSLVRNYGYTF - - TRBV7-9 13 TRBJ1-2
TGTGCCAGCTCACCACGGGGTCAAGGCTACGAGCAGTACTTC CASSPRGQGYEQYF - - TRBV18 14 TRBJ2-7
TGTGCCTGTGCGATAACCAATCAGCCCCAGCATTTT CACAITNQPQHF - - TRBV19 12 TRBJ1-5
TGTGCCAGTTTCGCCGACGTGGGCAAATCGACTGGGGCCAACGTCCTGACTTTC CASFADVGKSTGANVLTF - - TRBV9 18 TRBJ2-6
TGTGCCAGCAGCTTGAACCCCCTGGTACCCTACACCTTC CASSLNPLVPYTF - - TRBV7-2 13 TRBJ1-2
TGTGCCAGCACCCCCCAAGGAGCGGCCGAGCAGTACTTC CASTPQGAAEQYF - - TRBV19 13 TRBJ2-7
TGTGCCAGCGTGGGATACAGGGGTTCTAATGAAAAACTGTTTTTT CASVGYRGSNEKLFF TRBD1 - TRBV2 15 TRBJ1-4
TGTGCCAGCAGCGACACAGGACTCTCTGGAAACACCATATATTTT CASSDTGLSGNTIYF - - TRBV9 15 TRBJ1-3
TGTGCCAGCAGCTTCCCCATGCACAGCGGGAGTACCTATGAGCAGTTCTTC CASSFPMHSGSTYEQFF TRBD2 - TRBV5-5 17 TRBJ2-1
TGCGCCAGCAGCTTGGCTCCGGGAGGGGTAATCCATGGCTACACCTTC CASSLAPGGVIHGYTF - - TRBV5-1 16 TRBJ1-2
TGTGCCAGCAGTGTTACCAGGGGGGAACATGGCTACACCTTC CASSVTRGEHGYTF TRBD1 - TRBV27 14 TRBJ1-2
TGTGCCAGCACCTCCTCAAACACTGAAGCTTTCTTT CASTSSNTEAFF - once TRBV9 12 TRBJ1-1
TGTGCCAGCATAGGTACCGGCAGTCTGAACACTGAAGCTTTCTTT CASIGTGSLNTEAFF - - TRBV5-4 15 TRBJ1-1
TGCAGCGTTGAAGGGACAGGGGATAATGAAAAACTGTTTTTT CSVEGTGDNEKLFF TRBD1 - TRBV29-1 14 TRBJ1-4
TGTGCCATCAGTGAAGAGACTCCTACGAGCTCCTACAATGAGCAGTTCTTC CAISEETPTSSYNEQFF - once TRBV10-3 17 TRBJ2-1
TGCGCCAGCAGCCCGAGTGGGGAGGCCGGGGAGCTGTTTTTT CASSPSGEAGELFF - - TRBV5-1 14 TRBJ2-2
TGTGCCAGCAGCTTTCAGGGGGCGGACACTGAAGCTTTCTTT CASSFQGADTEAFF TRBD1 - TRBV4-2 14 TRBJ1-1
TGCGCCAGCAGCCCCCGACAGGGATCCTACGAGCAGTACTTC CASSPRQGSYEQYF TRBD1 - TRBV5-1 14 TRBJ2-7
TGTGCCAGCAGCCCGGACAGCCTCTCTGGAAACACCATATATTTT CASSPDSLSGNTIYF - - TRBV9 15 TRBJ1-3
TGTGCCAGCAGCTTTGAGAGGGGCACTGAAGCTTTCTTT CASSFERGTEAFF - - TRBV5-4 13 TRBJ1-1
TGCGCCAGCAGCTTGGAGGCTCTTCGCAATAATTCACCCCTCCACTTT CASSLEALRNNSPLHF - - TRBV5-1 16 TRBJ1-6
TGTGCCAGCAGTGAAGCCCACAGGCCCGCCAGCTCCTACGAGCAGTACTTC CASSEAHRPASSYEQYF - - TRBV6-1 17 TRBJ2-7
TGCGCCAGCAGCTTGTTAATTTTGGGAGGGGCCAACGTCCTGACTTTC CASSLLILGGANVLTF - - TRBV5-1 16 TRBJ2-6
TGTGCCAGCAGCTTAAATGCTCGGCCCGCTACTGAAGCTTTCTTT CASSLNARPATEAFF - - TRBV7-3 15 TRBJ1-1
TGTGCCAGCAGGCCCAGGGGAGGGGGCAAGGTCTATGGCTACACCTTC CASRPRGGGKVYGYTF TRBD1 few TRBV27 16 TRBJ1-2
TGTGCCAGCACGGCCCACGACTATGGCTACACCTTC CASTAHDYGYTF - - TRBV28 12 TRBJ1-2
TGTGCCAGCAGCGTCGGACCCGACAATGAGCAGTTCTTC CASSVGPDNEQFF - - TRBV9 13 TRBJ2-1
TGCGCCAGCAGCCTCCAACCCCGATTCGGGGGACAGGGCCGAAACACTGAAGCTTTCTTT CASSLQPRFGGQGRNTEAFF TRBD1 - TRBV4-1 20 TRBJ1-1
TGTGCCAGCAGCGTAGGGACCGTTCCGGGCGAGCAGTACTTC CASSVGTVPGEQYF - - TRBV9 14 TRBJ2-7